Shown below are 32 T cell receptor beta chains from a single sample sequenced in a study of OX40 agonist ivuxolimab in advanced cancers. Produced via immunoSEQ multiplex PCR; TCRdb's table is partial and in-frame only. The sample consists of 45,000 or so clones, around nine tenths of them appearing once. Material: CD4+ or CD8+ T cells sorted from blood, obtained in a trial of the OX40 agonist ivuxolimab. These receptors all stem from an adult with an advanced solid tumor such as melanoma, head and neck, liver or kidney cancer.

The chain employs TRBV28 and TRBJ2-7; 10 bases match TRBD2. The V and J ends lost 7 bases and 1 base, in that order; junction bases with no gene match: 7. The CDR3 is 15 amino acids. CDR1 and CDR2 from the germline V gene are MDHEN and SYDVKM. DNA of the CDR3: TGTGCCAGCATTTCTAGCGGGAGTTCATCCTACGAGCAGTACTTC. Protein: CASISSGSSSYEQYF.

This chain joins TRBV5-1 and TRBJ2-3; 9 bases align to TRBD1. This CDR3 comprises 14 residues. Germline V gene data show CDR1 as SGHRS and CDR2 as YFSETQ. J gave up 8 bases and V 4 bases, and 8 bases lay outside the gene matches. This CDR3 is CASSMDRGKGTQYF. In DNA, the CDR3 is TGCGCCAGCAGCATGGACAGGGGCAAGGGTACGCAGTATTTT. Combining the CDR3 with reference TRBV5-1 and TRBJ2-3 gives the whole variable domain KAGVTQTPRYLIKTRGQQVTLSCSPISGHRSVSWYQQTPGQGLQFLFEYFSETQRNKGNFPGRFSGRQFSNSRSEMNVSTLELGDSALYLCASSMDRGKGTQYFGPGTRLTVL.

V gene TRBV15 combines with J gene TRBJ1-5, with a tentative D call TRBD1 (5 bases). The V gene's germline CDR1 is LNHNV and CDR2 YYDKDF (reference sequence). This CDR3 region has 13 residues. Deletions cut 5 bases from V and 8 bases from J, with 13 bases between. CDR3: CATSRYQGEPQHF. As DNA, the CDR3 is TGTGCCACCAGCCGATATCAAGGGGAGCCCCAGCATTTT.

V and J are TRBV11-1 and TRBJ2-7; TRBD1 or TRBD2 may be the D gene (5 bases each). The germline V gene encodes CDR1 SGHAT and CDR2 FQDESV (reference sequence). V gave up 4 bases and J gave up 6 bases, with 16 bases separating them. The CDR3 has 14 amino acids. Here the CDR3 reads CASSYPGPKGEQYF. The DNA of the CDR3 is TGTGCCAGCAGCTACCCGGGACCCAAGGGCGAGCAGTACTTC.

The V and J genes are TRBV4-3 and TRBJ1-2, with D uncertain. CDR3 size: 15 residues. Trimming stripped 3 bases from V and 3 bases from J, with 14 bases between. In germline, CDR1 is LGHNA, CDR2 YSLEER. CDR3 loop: CASSHGGGGYYGYTF. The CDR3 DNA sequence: TGCGCCAGCAGCCACGGCGGAGGTGGCTACTATGGCTACACCTTC.

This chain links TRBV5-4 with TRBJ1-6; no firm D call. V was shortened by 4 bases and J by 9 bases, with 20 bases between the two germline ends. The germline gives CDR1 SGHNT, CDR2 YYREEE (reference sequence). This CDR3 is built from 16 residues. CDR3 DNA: TGTGCCAGCAGCCCCCGCGGGTCATCCCGGCGTTCACCCCTCCACTTT. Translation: CASSPRGSSRRSPLHF.

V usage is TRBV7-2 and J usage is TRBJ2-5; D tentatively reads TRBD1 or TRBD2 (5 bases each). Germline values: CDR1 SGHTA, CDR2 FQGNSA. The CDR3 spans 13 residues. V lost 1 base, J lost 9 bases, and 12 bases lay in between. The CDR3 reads CASSLEGVGAQYF. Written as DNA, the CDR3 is TGTGCCAGCAGCTTAGAGGGAGTAGGGGCCCAGTACTTC.

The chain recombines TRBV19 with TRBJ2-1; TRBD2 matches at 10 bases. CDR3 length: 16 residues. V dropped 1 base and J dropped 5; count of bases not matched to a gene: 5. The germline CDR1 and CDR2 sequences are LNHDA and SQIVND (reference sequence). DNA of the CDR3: TGTGCCAGTAGTATAGTAGCGGGAGGCCGCCACAATGAGCAGTTCTTC. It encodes CASSIVAGGRHNEQFF. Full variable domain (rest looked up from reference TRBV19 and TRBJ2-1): DGGITQSPKYLFRKEGQNVTLSCEQNLNHDAMYWYRQDPGQGLRLIYYSQIVNDFQKGDIAEGYSVSREKKESFPLTVTSAQKNPTAFYLCASSIVAGGRHNEQFFGPGTRLTVL.

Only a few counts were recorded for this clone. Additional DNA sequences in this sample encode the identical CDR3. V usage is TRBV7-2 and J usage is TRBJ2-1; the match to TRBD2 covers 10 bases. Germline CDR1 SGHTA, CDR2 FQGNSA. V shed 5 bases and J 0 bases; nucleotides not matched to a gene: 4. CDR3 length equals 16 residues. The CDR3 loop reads CASSRTSGTSYNEQFF. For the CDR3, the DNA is TGTGCCAGCAGCCGAACTAGCGGGACCTCCTACAATGAGCAGTTCTTC.

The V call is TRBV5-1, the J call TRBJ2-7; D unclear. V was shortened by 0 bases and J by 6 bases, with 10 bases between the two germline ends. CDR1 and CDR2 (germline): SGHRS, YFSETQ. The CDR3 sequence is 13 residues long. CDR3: CASSLEGWGEQYF. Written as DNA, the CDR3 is TGCGCCAGCAGCTTGGAAGGTTGGGGCGAGCAGTACTTC.

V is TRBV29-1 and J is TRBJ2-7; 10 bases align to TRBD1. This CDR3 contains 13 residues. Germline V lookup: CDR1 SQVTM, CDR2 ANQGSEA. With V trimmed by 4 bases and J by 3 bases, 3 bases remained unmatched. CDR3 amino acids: CSVGRDRGYEQYF. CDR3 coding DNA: TGCAGCGTTGGCCGGGACAGGGGCTACGAGCAGTACTTC.

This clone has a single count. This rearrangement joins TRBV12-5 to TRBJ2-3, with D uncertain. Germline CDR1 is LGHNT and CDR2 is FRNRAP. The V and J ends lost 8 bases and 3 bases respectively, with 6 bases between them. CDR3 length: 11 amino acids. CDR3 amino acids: CASQETDTQYF. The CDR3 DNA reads TGTGCTAGTCAAGAAACAGATACGCAGTATTTT.

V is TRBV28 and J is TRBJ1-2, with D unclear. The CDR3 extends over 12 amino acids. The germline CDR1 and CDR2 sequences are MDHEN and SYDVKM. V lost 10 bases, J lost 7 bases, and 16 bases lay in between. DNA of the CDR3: TGTGCCATCAAGACCGTCATCCGTGGCTACACCTTC. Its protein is CAIKTVIRGYTF.

In DNA, the CDR3 is TGCGCCAGCAGCTCAAGCGGGAGTATGAGAGAGCAGTACTTC. Its protein is CASSSSGSMREQYF. V gene TRBV5-1 combines with J gene TRBJ2-7, with TRBD2 identical over 8 bases. J lost 7 bases, V lost 3 bases, and 9 bases had no gene match. The germline V gene has CDR1 SGHRS and CDR2 YFSETQ. The CDR3 consists of 14 residues.

The CDR3 loop is CASSLAPTGRSNEQFF. CDR3 nucleotides: TGTGCCAGCAGCTTAGCCCCGACAGGGAGGTCTAATGAGCAGTTCTTC. The rearrangement uses TRBV7-2 and TRBJ2-1, with a weak D call TRBD1 (7 bases). CDR3 length: 16 residues. V gave up 0 bases and J gave up 7 bases, with 16 bases separating them. The V gene's germline CDR1 is SGHTA and CDR2 FQGNSA.

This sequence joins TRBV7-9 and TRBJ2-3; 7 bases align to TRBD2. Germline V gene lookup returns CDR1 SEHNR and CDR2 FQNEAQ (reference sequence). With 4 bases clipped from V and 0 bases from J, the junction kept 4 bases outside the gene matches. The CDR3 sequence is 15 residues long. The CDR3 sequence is CASSSASGSTDTQYF. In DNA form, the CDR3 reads TGTGCCAGCAGCTCCGCTAGCGGAAGCACAGATACGCAGTATTTT.

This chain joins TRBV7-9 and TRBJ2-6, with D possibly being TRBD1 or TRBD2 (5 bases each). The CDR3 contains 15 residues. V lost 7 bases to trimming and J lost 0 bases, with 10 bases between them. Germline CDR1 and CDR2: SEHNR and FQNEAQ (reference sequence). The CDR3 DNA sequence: TGTGCCAGCACATCGAGGGGCTCTGGGGCCAACGTCCTGACTTTC. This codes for CASTSRGSGANVLTF.

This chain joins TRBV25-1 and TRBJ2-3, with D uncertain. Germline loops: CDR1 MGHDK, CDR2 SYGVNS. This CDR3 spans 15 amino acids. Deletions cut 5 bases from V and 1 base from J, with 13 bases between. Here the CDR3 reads CASSRTTGGTDTQYF. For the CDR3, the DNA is TGTGCCAGCAGTAGGACCACTGGAGGCACAGATACGCAGTATTTT.

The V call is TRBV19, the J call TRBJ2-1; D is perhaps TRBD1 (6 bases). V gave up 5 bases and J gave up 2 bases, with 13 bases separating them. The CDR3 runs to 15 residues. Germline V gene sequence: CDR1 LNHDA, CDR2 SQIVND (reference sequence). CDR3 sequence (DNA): TGTGCCAGTAGTCTGGACAGCCTAACCTACAATGAGCAGTTCTTC. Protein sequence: CASSLDSLTYNEQFF. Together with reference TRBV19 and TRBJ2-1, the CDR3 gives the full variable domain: DGGITQSPKYLFRKEGQNVTLSCEQNLNHDAMYWYRQDPGQGLRLIYYSQIVNDFQKGDIAEGYSVSREKKESFPLTVTSAQKNPTAFYLCASSLDSLTYNEQFFGPGTRLTVL.

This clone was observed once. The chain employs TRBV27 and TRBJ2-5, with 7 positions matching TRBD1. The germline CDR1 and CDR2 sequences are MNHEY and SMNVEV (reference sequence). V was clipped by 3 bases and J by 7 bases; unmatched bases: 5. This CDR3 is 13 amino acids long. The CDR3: CASSLAPGGTQYF. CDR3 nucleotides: TGTGCCAGCAGTTTGGCCCCAGGGGGGACCCAGTACTTC.

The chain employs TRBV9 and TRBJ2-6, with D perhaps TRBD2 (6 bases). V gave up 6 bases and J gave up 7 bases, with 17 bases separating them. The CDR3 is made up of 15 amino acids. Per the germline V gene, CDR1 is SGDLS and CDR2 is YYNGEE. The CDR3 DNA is TGTGCCAGCACCGGGGAGGTGCGCAGAGCCAACGTCCTGACTTTC. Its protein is CASTGEVRRANVLTF.

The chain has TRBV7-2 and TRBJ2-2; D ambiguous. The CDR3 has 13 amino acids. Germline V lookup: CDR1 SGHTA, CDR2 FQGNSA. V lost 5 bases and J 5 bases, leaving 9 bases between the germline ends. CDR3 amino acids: CASSPLPTGELFF. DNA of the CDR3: TGTGCCAGCAGCCCCCTTCCGACCGGGGAGCTGTTTTTT. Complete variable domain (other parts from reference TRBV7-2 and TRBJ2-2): GAGVSQSPSNKVTEKGKDVELRCDPISGHTALYWYRQSLGQGLEFLIYFQGNSAPDKSGLPSDRFSAERTGGSVSTLTIQRTQQEDSAVYLCASSPLPTGELFFGEGSRLTVL.

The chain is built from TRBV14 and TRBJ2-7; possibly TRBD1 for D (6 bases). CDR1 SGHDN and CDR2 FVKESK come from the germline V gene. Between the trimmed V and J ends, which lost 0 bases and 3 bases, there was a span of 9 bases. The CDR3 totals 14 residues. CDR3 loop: CASSQEQGHYEQYF. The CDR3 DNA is TGTGCCAGCAGCCAAGAACAGGGCCACTACGAGCAGTACTTC.

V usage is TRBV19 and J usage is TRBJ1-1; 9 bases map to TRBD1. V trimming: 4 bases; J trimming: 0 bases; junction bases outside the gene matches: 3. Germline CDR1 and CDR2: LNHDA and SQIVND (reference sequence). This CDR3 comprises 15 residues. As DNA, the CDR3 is TGTGCCAGTAGTAGGGGACAGGGCTTGAACACTGAAGCTTTCTTT. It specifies CASSRGQGLNTEAFF.

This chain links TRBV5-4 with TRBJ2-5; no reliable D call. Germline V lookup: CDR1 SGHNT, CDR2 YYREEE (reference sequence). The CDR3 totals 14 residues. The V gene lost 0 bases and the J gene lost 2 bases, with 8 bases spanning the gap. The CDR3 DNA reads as TGTGCCAGCAGCTTGGTCGCGGATCAAGAGACCCAGTACTTC. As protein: CASSLVADQETQYF. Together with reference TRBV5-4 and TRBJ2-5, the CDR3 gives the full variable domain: ETGVTQSPTHLIKTRGQQVTLRCSSQSGHNTVSWYQQALGQGPQFIFQYYREEENGRGNFPPRFSGLQFPNYSSELNVNALELDDSALYLCASSLVADQETQYFGPGTRLLVL.

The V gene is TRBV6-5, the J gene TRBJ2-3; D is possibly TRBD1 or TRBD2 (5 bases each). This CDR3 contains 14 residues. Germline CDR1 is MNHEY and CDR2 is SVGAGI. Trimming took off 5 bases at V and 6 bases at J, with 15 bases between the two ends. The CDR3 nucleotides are TGTGCCAGCAGTGATCCGGGACCTCGGGATACGCAGTATTTT. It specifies CASSDPGPRDTQYF.

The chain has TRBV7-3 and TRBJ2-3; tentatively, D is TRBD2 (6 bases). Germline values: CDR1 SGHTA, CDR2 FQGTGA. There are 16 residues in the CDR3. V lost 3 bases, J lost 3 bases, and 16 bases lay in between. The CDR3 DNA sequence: TGTGCCAGCAGCTTCAGACCGGGACTTAAAACAGATACGCAGTATTTT. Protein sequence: CASSFRPGLKTDTQYF.

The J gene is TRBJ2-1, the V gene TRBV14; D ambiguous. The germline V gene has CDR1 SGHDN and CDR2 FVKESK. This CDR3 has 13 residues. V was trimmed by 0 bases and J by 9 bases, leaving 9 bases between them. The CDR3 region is CASSQDGGSEQFF. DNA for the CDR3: TGTGCCAGCAGCCAAGATGGTGGCTCTGAGCAGTTCTTC.

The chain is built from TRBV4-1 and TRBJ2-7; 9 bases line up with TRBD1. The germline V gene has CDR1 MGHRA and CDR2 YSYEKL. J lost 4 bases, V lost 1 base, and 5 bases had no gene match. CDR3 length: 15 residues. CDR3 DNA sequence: TGCGCCAGCAGCCAAGGCTCGGACAGGGGTTACGAGCAGTACTTC. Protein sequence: CASSQGSDRGYEQYF.

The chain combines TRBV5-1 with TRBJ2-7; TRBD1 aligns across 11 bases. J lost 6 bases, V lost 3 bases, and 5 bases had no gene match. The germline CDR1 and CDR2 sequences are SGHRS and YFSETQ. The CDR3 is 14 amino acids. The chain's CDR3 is CASSSGQGVGEQYF. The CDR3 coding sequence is TGCGCCAGCAGCTCGGGACAGGGGGTTGGCGAGCAGTACTTC.

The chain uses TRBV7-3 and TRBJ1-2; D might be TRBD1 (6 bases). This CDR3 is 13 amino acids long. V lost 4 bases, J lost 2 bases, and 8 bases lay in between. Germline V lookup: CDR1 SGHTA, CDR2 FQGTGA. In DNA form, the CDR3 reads TGTGCCAGCAGCTCCACAGGGAACTATGGCTACACCTTC. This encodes CASSSTGNYGYTF.

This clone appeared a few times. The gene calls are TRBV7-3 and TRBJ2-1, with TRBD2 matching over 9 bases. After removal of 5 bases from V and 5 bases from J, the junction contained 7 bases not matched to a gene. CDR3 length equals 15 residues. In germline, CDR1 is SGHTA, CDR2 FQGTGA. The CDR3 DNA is TGTGCCAGCAGCCCGCGAGCGGGAGGAAACAATGAGCAGTTCTTC. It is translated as CASSPRAGGNNEQFF.